A selection of T cell receptor beta chains follows, all from one sample in a study of blood T cell repertoires in COVID-19. Here immunoSEQ multiplex PCR was the method, and the copy in TCRdb shows in-frame clones only, minus some. The table records 150,000 to 200,000 clones, approximately 89% of them present only once. The specimen was PBMCs or T cells enriched from blood (not recorded which). The origin of the receptors is a middle-aged woman with acute COVID-19. Each CDR3 is given with its conserved first and last residue. D genes are given only for firm matches. Some rows have no size entry. The others give once, few or many, or a class for an expanded clone.

D | size | J | V | CDR3 | DNA
TRBD1 | - | TRBJ2-5 | TRBV9 | CASSPSGQEQETQYF | TGTGCCAGCAGCCCATCAGGACAGGAGCAAGAGACCCAGTACTTC
TRBD2 | - | TRBJ2-1 | TRBV9 | CASSVTSGGARDEQFF | TGTGCCAGCAGCGTTACTAGCGGGGGGGCCAGGGATGAGCAGTTCTTC
TRBD1 | - | TRBJ1-2 | TRBV6-2/TRBV6-3 | CASSPDRAVYGYTF | TGTGCCAGCAGCCCCGACAGGGCCGTCTATGGCTACACCTTC
TRBD1 | - | TRBJ1-2 | TRBV5-1 | CASSLGRGYYGYTF | TGCGCCAGCAGCTTGGGCAGGGGGTACTATGGCTACACCTTC
- | - | TRBJ1-4 | TRBV2 | CASSETDLSSEKLFF | TGTGCCAGCAGTGAGACCGACCTCTCTAGTGAAAAACTGTTTTTT
- | - | TRBJ2-3 | TRBV28 | CASKGDGPTDTQYF | TGTGCCAGCAAGGGGGACGGACCCACAGATACGCAGTATTTT
- | - | TRBJ2-7 | TRBV9 | CASSVGRGSYEQYF | TGTGCCAGCAGCGTAGGTAGGGGTTCCTACGAGCAGTACTTC
TRBD1 | - | TRBJ1-6 | TRBV3-1/TRBV3-2 | CASSQQDRDNSPLHF | TGTGCCAGCAGCCAACAGGACAGGGATAATTCACCCCTCCACTTT
TRBD2 | - | TRBJ2-3 | TRBV2 | CASRRTSGGAIGTDTQYF | TGTGCCAGCAGGAGAACTAGCGGGGGGGCTATTGGCACAGATACGCAGTATTTT
- | - | TRBJ2-5 | TRBV6-5 | CASSYGGREQETQYF | TGTGCCAGCAGTTATGGAGGGAGAGAACAAGAGACCCAGTACTTC
TRBD1 | once | TRBJ2-7 | TRBV29-1 | CSVLSSQGQEQYF | TGCAGCGTTCTGAGCTCCCAGGGACAGGAGCAGTACTTC
- | - | TRBJ1-1 | TRBV4-1 | CASSQGAARTEAFF | TGCGCCAGCAGCCAAGGCGCGGCTAGGACTGAAGCTTTCTTT
TRBD1 | once | TRBJ1-4 | TRBV4-1 | CASSQGQGKATNEKLFF | TGCGCCAGCAGCCAAGGACAGGGGAAGGCAACTAATGAAAAACTGTTTTTT
- | - | TRBJ1-1 | TRBV6-5 | CASSYSPQGMLTEAFF | TGTGCCAGCAGTTACTCTCCCCAGGGGATGCTCACTGAAGCTTTCTTT
TRBD1 | - | TRBJ2-2 | TRBV11-1 | CASSPPGQMNTGELFF | TGTGCCAGCAGCCCGCCGGGACAGATGAACACCGGGGAGCTGTTTTTT
TRBD2 | - | TRBJ2-1 | TRBV13 | CASRRTGGDEQFF | TGTGCCAGCAGGAGAACGGGGGGGGATGAGCAGTTCTTC
- | - | TRBJ2-7 | TRBV11-2 | CASSSGGHEQYF | TGTGCCAGCAGCTCGGGTGGCCACGAGCAGTACTTC
TRBD2 | - | TRBJ2-7 | TRBV30 | CAWRGPSGGYEQYF | TGTGCCTGGAGGGGCCCTAGCGGGGGCTACGAGCAGTACTTC
- | - | TRBJ2-4 | TRBV18 | CASSPQGTTKNIQYF | TGTGCCAGCTCACCCCAGGGGACCACCAAAAACATTCAGTACTTC
- | - | TRBJ2-7 | TRBV9 | CASSVDPGVSYEQYF | TGTGCCAGCAGCGTAGATCCGGGAGTCTCCTACGAGCAGTACTTC
TRBD2 | - | TRBJ2-1 | TRBV12-3/TRBV12-4 | CASADGGRVKQFF | TGTGCCAGCGCCGATGGTGGGAGGGTGAAGCAGTTCTTC
TRBD2 | - | TRBJ2-1 | TRBV7-6 | CASSSGTNNEQFF | TGTGCCAGCAGCTCCGGGACTAACAATGAGCAGTTCTTC
TRBD1 | - | TRBJ1-5 | TRBV4-1 | CASSHGTGEGSNQPQHF | TGCGCCAGCAGCCACGGGACAGGGGAGGGAAGCAATCAGCCCCAGCATTTT
- | - | TRBJ2-1 | TRBV5-6 | CASSLGIGVLDNEQFF | TGTGCCAGCAGCTTGGGGATAGGGGTTCTCGACAATGAGCAGTTCTTC
- | - | TRBJ1-2 | TRBV27 | CASSWGDQDGYTF | TGTGCCAGCAGTTGGGGGGACCAAGATGGCTACACCTTC
- | few | TRBJ2-3 | TRBV29-1 | CSVGSGFTDTQYF | TGCAGCGTTGGTTCGGGGTTTACAGATACGCAGTATTTT
TRBD2 | - | TRBJ2-1 | TRBV5-1 | CASSFPGAGGTTEQFF | TGCGCCAGCAGCTTCCCCGGGGCGGGAGGGACGACTGAGCAGTTCTTC
TRBD1 | - | TRBJ1-1 | TRBV14 | CASSQDLGAGGGTEAFF | TGTGCCAGCAGCCAAGATCTGGGGGCAGGGGGTGGCACTGAAGCTTTCTTT
TRBD1 | - | TRBJ2-7 | TRBV27 | CASRPGQGLSYEQYF | TGTGCCAGCAGACCTGGACAGGGCTTATCCTACGAGCAGTACTTC
TRBD2 | once | TRBJ2-3 | TRBV7-3 | CASSHSSGSGDTQYF | TGTGCCAGCAGCCATTCTAGCGGGAGCGGGGATACGCAGTATTTT
TRBD1 | - | TRBJ2-3 | TRBV25-1 | CASSGRTGVVDTQYF | TGTGCCAGCAGTGGGAGGACAGGGGTGGTAGATACGCAGTATTTT
- | - | TRBJ2-3 | TRBV9 | CASSVDWRSSTDTQYF | TGTGCCAGCAGCGTAGATTGGCGGTCGTCCACAGATACGCAGTATTTT
- | - | TRBJ2-7 | TRBV5-1 | CASSSIQGGYEQYF | TGCGCCAGCAGCTCAATACAGGGTGGGTACGAGCAGTACTTC
- | - | TRBJ2-7 | TRBV5-1 | CASSLATGLEQYF | TGCGCCAGCAGCTTGGCCACAGGTCTCGAGCAGTACTTC
- | - | TRBJ2-6 | TRBV5-1 | CASSLGGSGANVLTF | TGCGCCAGCAGCTTGGGCGGGTCTGGGGCCAACGTCCTGACTTTC
TRBD1 | once | TRBJ2-7 | TRBV5-4 | CASSLGSGQGPYEQYF | TGTGCCAGCAGCTTGGGGAGTGGACAGGGACCCTACGAGCAGTACTTC
- | few | TRBJ2-1 | TRBV21-1 | CASSKAAGGRNNEQFF | TGTGCCAGCAGCAAAGCAGCGGGGGGCAGGAACAATGAGCAGTTCTTC
- | - | TRBJ1-1 | TRBV7-8 | CASSFLGHANTEAFF | TGTGCCAGCAGCTTTCTAGGACACGCGAACACTGAAGCTTTCTTT
TRBD2 | - | TRBJ2-3 | TRBV5-1 | CASSPGLAGDKDTQYF | TGCGCCAGCAGCCCTGGACTAGCGGGGGATAAGGATACGCAGTATTTT
- | - | TRBJ2-3 | TRBV30 | CAWGRGAASTDTQYF | TGTGCCTGGGGACGGGGGGCGGCTAGCACAGATACGCAGTATTTT
TRBD2 | - | TRBJ2-2 | TRBV5-4 | CASSLSSGKNTGELFF | TGTGCCAGCAGCTTGAGTAGCGGGAAGAACACCGGGGAGCTGTTTTTT
- | - | TRBJ2-1 | TRBV19 | CASSLVRGGINEQFF | TGTGCCAGTAGTCTCGTAAGGGGAGGCATCAATGAGCAGTTCTTC
- | - | TRBJ2-5 | TRBV12-3/TRBV12-4 | CASSLEGVAQYF | TGTGCCAGCAGTTTAGAAGGAGTCGCCCAGTACTTC
TRBD1 | few | TRBJ1-1 | TRBV7-2 | CASSLAITATGGRNTEAFF | TGTGCCAGCAGCTTAGCCATAACGGCAACAGGGGGCAGGAACACTGAAGCTTTCTTT
TRBD1 | - | TRBJ1-2 | TRBV27 | CASSGTGMRGYTF | TGTGCCAGCAGTGGGACAGGGATGCGTGGCTACACCTTC
- | - | TRBJ2-1 | TRBV2 | CASTPGLLSNEQFF | TGTGCCAGTACCCCAGGGTTATTAAGCAATGAGCAGTTCTTC
TRBD1 | once | TRBJ1-6 | TRBV6-6 | CASSRTGRNSPLHF | TGTGCCAGCAGCAGGACAGGACGCAATTCACCCCTCCACTTT
TRBD1 | - | TRBJ1-3 | TRBV9 | CASSAKGTGGSGNTIYF | TGTGCCAGCAGCGCAAAGGGGACAGGGGGATCTGGAAACACCATATATTTT
- | - | TRBJ1-6 | TRBV11-2 | CASSSGGNSPLHF | TGTGCCAGCAGCTCCGGAGGAAATTCACCCCTCCACTTT
- | - | TRBJ2-7 | TRBV27 | CASSFSRKNYEQYF | TGTGCCAGCAGTTTTAGTCGAAAAAACTACGAGCAGTACTTC
TRBD2 | - | TRBJ2-3 | TRBV19 | CASSIGTSGGATDTQYF | TGTGCCAGTAGTATAGGGACTAGCGGGGGGGCTACAGATACGCAGTATTTT
- | - | TRBJ2-2 | TRBV6-6 | CASSFRGGLNTGELFF | TGTGCCAGCAGTTTTAGGGGGGGCCTGAACACCGGGGAGCTGTTTTTT
- | - | TRBJ1-5 | TRBV7-8 | CASSLGYQGGQPQHF | TGTGCCAGCAGCTTAGGTTACCAGGGTGGGCAGCCCCAGCATTTT
TRBD2 | - | TRBJ2-3 | TRBV27 | CASSLGLAGYTDTQYF | TGTGCCAGCAGCCTTGGACTAGCGGGGTACACAGATACGCAGTATTTT
- | - | TRBJ2-2 | TRBV27 | CASSPSGRNTGELFF | TGTGCCAGCAGTCCCTCGGGGAGAAACACCGGGGAGCTGTTTTTT
TRBD2 | many | TRBJ2-1 | TRBV19 | CASSSRGFEQFF | TGTGCCAGTAGTTCGCGGGGGTTTGAGCAGTTCTTC
TRBD2 | - | TRBJ2-3 | TRBV19 | CASSRGLAGGLDTQYF | TGTGCCAGTAGTAGGGGGCTAGCGGGGGGCTTGGATACGCAGTATTTT
TRBD1 | once | TRBJ2-5 | TRBV6-2/TRBV6-3 | CASSRTSGTGQETQYF | TGTGCCAGCAGTCGCACCTCCGGGACAGGGCAGGAGACCCAGTACTTC
TRBD1 | once | TRBJ2-7 | TRBV29-1 | CSVVGQGRYEQYF | TGCAGCGTTGTTGGACAGGGCCGCTACGAGCAGTACTTC
- | once | TRBJ2-1 | TRBV7-2 | CASSGGTFYNEQFF | TGTGCCAGCAGCGGCGGGACTTTTTACAATGAGCAGTTCTTC